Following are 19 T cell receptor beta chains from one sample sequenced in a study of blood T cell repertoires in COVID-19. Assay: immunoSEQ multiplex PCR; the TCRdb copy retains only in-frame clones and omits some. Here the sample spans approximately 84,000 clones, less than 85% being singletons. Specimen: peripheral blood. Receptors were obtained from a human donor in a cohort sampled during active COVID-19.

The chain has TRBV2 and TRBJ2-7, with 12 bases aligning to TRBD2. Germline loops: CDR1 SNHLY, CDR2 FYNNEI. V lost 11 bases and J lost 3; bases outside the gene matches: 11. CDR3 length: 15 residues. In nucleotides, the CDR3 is TGTGCCTCCACTCGGACTAGCGGGATGAACTACGAGCAGTACTTC. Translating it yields CASTRTSGMNYEQYF.

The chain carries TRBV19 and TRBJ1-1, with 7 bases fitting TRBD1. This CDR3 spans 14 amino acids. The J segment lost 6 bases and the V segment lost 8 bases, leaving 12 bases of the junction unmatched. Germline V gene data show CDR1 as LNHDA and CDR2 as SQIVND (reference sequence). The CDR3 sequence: CASDRVGRGAEAFF. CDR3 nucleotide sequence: TGTGCCAGTGACAGGGTCGGACGGGGCGCTGAAGCTTTCTTT.

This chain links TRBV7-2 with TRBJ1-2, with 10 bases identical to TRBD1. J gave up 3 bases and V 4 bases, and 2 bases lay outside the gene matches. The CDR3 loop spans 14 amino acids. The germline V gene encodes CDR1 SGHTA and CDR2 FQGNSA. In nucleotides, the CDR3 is TGTGCCAGCAGCTGGACAGGGGGGTACTATGGCTACACCTTC. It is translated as CASSWTGGYYGYTF.

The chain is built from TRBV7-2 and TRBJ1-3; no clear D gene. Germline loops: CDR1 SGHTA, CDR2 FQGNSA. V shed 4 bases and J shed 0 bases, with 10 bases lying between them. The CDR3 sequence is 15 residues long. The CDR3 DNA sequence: TGTGCCAGCAGCTCTGGACGGGGCTCTGGAAACACCATATATTTT. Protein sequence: CASSSGRGSGNTIYF.

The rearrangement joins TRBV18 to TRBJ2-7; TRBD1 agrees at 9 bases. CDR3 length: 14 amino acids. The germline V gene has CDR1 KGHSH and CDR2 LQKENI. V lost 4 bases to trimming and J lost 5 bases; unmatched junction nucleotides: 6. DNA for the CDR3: TGTGCCAGCTCACGGGGACAGGGTAATAACGAGCAGTACTTC. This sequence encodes CASSRGQGNNEQYF.

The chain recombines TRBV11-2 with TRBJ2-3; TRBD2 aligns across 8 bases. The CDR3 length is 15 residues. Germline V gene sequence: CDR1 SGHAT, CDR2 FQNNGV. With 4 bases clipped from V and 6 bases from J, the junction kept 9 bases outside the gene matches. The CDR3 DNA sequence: TGTGCCAGCAGCTCTCACGGGGGGGAAGGGGATACGCAGTATTTT. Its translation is CASSSHGGEGDTQYF.

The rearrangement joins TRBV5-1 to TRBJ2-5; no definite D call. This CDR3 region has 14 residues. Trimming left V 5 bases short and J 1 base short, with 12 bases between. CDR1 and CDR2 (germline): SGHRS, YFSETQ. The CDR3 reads CASRSNSPQETQYF. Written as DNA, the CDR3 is TGCGCCAGCAGGAGTAACAGCCCCCAAGAGACCCAGTACTTC. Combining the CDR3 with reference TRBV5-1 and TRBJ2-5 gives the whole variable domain KAGVTQTPRYLIKTRGQQVTLSCSPISGHRSVSWYQQTPGQGLQFLFEYFSETQRNKGNFPGRFSGRQFSNSRSEMNVSTLELGDSALYLCASRSNSPQETQYFGPGTRLLVL.

In DNA, the CDR3 is TGTGCCAGCGCGAGCTCCTACGAGCAGTACTTC. Residues: CASASSYEQYF. V and J are TRBV6-5 and TRBJ2-7; D uncertain. The CDR3 has 11 residues. Germline-derived CDR1 and CDR2 are MNHEY and SVGAGI. V was pared by 8 bases and J by 0 bases, with 5 bases between.

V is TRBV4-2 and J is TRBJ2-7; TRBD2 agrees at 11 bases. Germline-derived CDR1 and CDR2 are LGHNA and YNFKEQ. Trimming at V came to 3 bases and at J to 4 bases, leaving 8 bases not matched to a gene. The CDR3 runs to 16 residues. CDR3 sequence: CASSQSTSGGSYEQYF. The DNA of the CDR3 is TGTGCCAGCAGCCAGTCCACTAGCGGGGGAAGTTACGAGCAGTACTTC.

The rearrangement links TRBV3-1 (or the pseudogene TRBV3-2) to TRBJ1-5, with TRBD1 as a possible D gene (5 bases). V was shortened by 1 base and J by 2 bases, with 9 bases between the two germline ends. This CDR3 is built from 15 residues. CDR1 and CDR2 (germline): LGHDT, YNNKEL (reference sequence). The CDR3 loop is CASSQGIGGNQPQHF. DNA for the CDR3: TGTGCCAGCAGCCAAGGTATAGGGGGCAATCAGCCCCAGCATTTT.

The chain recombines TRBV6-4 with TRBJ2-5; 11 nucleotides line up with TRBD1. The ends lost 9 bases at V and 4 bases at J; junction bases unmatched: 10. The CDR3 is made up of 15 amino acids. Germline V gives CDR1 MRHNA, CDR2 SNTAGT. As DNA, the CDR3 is TGTGCCAGTCAACCGGGACAGGGGGGAGGAGAGACCCAGTACTTC. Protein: CASQPGQGGGETQYF.

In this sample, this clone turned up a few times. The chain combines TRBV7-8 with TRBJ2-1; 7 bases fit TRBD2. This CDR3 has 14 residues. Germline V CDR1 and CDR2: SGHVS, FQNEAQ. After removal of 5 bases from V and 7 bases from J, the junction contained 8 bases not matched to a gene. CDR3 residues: CASSPPLATNEQFF. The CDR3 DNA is TGTGCCAGCAGCCCCCCACTAGCGACGAATGAGCAGTTCTTC.

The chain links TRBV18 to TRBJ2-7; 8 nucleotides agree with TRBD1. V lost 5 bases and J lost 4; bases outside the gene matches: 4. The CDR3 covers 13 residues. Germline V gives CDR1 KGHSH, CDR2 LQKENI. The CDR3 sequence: CASSYGTGYEQYF. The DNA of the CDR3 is TGTGCCAGCTCATATGGGACAGGTTACGAGCAGTACTTC.

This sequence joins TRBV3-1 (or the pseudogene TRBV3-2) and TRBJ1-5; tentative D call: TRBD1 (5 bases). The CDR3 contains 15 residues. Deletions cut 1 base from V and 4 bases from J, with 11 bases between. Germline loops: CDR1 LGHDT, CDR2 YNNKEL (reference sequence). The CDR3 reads CASSQASGRNQPQHF. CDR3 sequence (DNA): TGTGCCAGCAGCCAAGCATCAGGGAGGAATCAGCCCCAGCATTTT.

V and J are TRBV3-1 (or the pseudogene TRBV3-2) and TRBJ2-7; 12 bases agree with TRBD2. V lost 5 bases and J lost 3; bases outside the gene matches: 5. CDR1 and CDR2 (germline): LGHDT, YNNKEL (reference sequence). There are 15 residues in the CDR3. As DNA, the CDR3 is TGTGCCAGCAGCGATAGGACTAGCGGGATCTACGAGCAGTACTTC. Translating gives CASSDRTSGIYEQYF.

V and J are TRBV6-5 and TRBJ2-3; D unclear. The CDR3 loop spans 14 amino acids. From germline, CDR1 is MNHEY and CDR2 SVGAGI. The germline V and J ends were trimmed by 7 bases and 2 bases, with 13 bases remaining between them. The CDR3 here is CASIQMRSTDTQYF. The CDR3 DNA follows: TGTGCCAGCATCCAAATGAGGTCCACAGATACGCAGTATTTT.

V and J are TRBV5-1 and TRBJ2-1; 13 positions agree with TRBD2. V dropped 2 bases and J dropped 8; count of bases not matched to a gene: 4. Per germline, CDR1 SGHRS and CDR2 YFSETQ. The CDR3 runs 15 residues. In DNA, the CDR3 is TGCGCCAGCAGCTTAGGGACTAGCGGGGTCGATGAGCAGTTCTTC. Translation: CASSLGTSGVDEQFF.

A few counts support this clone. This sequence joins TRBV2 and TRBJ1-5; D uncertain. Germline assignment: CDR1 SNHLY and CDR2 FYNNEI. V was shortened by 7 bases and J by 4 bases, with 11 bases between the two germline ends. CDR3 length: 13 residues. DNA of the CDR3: TGTGCCAGCATTCTTTCCCGTAATCAGCCCCAGCATTTT. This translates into CASILSRNQPQHF.

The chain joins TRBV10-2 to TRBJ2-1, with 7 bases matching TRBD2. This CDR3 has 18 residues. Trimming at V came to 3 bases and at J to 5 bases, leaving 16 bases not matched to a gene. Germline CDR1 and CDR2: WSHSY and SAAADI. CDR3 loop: CASSDPTSVIGGHNEQFF. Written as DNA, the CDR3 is TGCGCCAGCAGTGACCCTACTAGCGTCATAGGAGGCCACAATGAGCAGTTCTTC.